This T cell receptor (beta chain) was sequenced in a study of CD8 T cells in Susac syndrome. This CDR3 is built from 13 residues. The V end was cut by 5 bases, the J end by 2 bases, with 10 bases between. The V gene's germline CDR1 is MNHEY and CDR2 SVGAGI. RNA was extracted with the RNeasy kit, and a quantity of roughly 0.5 to 1 ug was reverse transcribed using random hexamers. Across 54 Vbeta and 13 Jbeta, immunoSEQ multiplex PCR amplified TCR beta CDR3. TCRdb itself ran the immunoSEQ multiplex PCR reads through MiXCR, one entry per CDR3 protein. The sample carries under 200,000 distinct CDR3 sequences, about 95% recorded once. Peripheral blood CD8+ and CD4+ T cells were profiled by TCR beta sequencing. Each multiple sclerosis control was a treatment-naive patient with relapsing-remitting disease that was either stable or active. Purification of the CD8+ and CD4+ T cells relied on negative isolation, and TEMRA cells underwent FACS enrichment.

The chain carries TRBV6-5 and TRBJ2-7; possibly TRBD1 for D (5 bases). The receptor's source is a human donor with multiple sclerosis. Sequenced sample: CD8+ T cells from PBMCs. The CDR3 protein is CASSKTEAYEQYF. DNA of the CDR3: TGTGCCAGCAGTAAGACAGAGGCCTACGAGCAGTACTTC.